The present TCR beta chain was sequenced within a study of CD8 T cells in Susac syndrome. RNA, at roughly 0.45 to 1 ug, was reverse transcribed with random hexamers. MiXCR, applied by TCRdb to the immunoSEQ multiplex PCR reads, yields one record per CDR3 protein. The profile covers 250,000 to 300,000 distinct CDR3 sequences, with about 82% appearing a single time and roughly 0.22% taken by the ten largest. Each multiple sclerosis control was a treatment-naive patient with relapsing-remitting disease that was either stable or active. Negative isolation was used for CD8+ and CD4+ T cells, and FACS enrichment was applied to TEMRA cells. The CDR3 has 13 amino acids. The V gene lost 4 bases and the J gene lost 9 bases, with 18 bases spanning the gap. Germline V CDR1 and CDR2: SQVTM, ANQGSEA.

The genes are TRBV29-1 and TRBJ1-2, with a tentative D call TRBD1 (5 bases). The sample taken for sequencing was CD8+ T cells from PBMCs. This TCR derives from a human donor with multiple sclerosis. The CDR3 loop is CSVVKRDGIRYTF. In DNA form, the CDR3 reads TGCAGCGTTGTAAAGCGGGACGGGATTCGCTACACCTTC.